Below are 27 T cell receptor beta chains sequenced from a single sample in a study of blood T cell repertoires in COVID-19 (dated by TCRdb to between 2020 and 2021). Libraries were built with the immunoSEQ multiplex PCR assay. This immuneACCESS table, as held by TCRdb, lists in-frame sequences with V and J called but not all clones. Of the missing ones, under half trace to an unresolved V gene in checked studies; the others have no known cause. This sample is represented by about 100,000 clones; 85% to 90% of them were singletons. Roughly 12% of the sample belongs to the ten largest clones. Material for sequencing was peripheral blood. Receptors were obtained from a human donor in a cohort sampled during active COVID-19.

The CDR3 nucleotides are TGTGCCAGCAGCCCCAGGGTGGGGGCGAGGTCTAACTATGGCTACACCTTC. Translation: CASSPRVGARSNYGYTF. The chain is built from TRBV11-2 and TRBJ1-2; tentative D call: TRBD1 (6 bases). The CDR3 is made up of 17 amino acids. CDR1 is SGHAT and CDR2 is FQNNGV in the germline V gene. Trimming stripped 5 bases from V and 0 bases from J, with 19 bases between.

Comments on this clone: A read error may produce the germline difference seen at one junction end. This sequence joins TRBV2 and TRBJ2-5; TRBD2 aligns across 12 bases. Germline CDR1 reads SNHLY; CDR2 reads FYNNEI. The CDR3 sequence is 19 residues long. The CDR3 protein is CASSEEGLAGGAVMETQYF. The CDR3 DNA is TGTGCCAGCAGCGAAGAGGGACTAGCGGGCGGGGCGGTAATGGAGACCCAGTACTTC. Full variable domain (missing parts from reference TRBV2 and TRBJ2-5): EPEVTQTPSHQVTQMGQEVILRCVPISNHLYFYWYRQILGQKVEFLVSFYNNEISEKSEIFDDQFSVERPDGSNFTLKIRSTKLEDSAMYFCASSEEGLAGGAVMETQYFGPGTRLLVL.

The chain joins TRBV12-3 or TRBV12-4 to TRBJ2-4; a weak D match, TRBD2 (5 bases). This CDR3 spans 13 amino acids. Trimming pared 8 bases from V and 3 bases from J, leaving 11 bases between. CDR3 protein: CASRPGFKNIQYF. DNA of the CDR3: TGTGCCAGCCGCCCGGGGTTCAAAAACATTCAGTACTTC.

The genes are TRBV12-3 or TRBV12-4 and TRBJ1-2; weak D call: TRBD1 (6 bases). The ends were cut back, 6 bases at V and 4 bases at J, with 12 bases in the middle. CDR3 length: 13 amino acids. In DNA form, the CDR3 reads TGTGCCAGCAGCAGGACAGCATCCTATGGCTACACCTTC. It is translated as CASSRTASYGYTF.

This chain links TRBV12-3 or TRBV12-4 with TRBJ1-1; possible D gene TRBD1, 5 bases. V lost 3 bases to trimming and J lost 2 bases, with 7 bases between them. The CDR3 length is 13 residues. This CDR3 reads CASSFRANTEAFF. DNA for the CDR3: TGTGCCAGCAGTTTCAGGGCAAACACTGAAGCTTTCTTT.

The rearrangement joins TRBV4-3 to TRBJ1-6; TRBD1 is a possible D gene (5 bases). Germline values: CDR1 LGHNA, CDR2 YSLEER. Trimming removed 1 base at V and 10 bases at J, with 17 bases between. The CDR3 has 16 amino acids. The CDR3 reads CASSQGPTGVSSPLHF. In DNA form, the CDR3 reads TGCGCCAGCAGCCAAGGCCCTACGGGGGTTTCATCACCCCTCCACTTT.

This clone appeared a single time. The chain combines TRBV7-2 with TRBJ2-7; D gene uncertain. This CDR3 region has 14 residues. V shed 1 base and J shed 2 bases, with 9 bases lying between them. Per the germline V gene, CDR1 is SGHTA and CDR2 is FQGNSA. The CDR3 DNA is TGTGCCAGCAGCTTAGACCGGTATACCTACGAGCAGTACTTC. This sequence encodes CASSLDRYTYEQYF.

This chain links TRBV4-1 with TRBJ1-1; possibly TRBD1 for D (5 bases). CDR1 MGHRA and CDR2 YSYEKL come from the germline V gene. V lost 2 bases to trimming and J lost 1 base, with 11 bases between them. This CDR3 is built from 15 residues. The CDR3 DNA sequence: TGCGCCAGCAGCCAAAACAGGATGTGGAACACTGAAGCTTTCTTT. Translation gives CASSQNRMWNTEAFF.

This rearrangement joins TRBV5-4 to TRBJ2-5; 9 nucleotides agree with TRBD1. Germline V gene data show CDR1 as SGHNT and CDR2 as YYREEE (reference sequence). This CDR3 region has 17 residues. V shed 4 bases and J 2 bases; nucleotides not matched to a gene: 12. DNA for the CDR3: TGTGCCAGCAGCGGAGGACAGGGGCCGGCCTTACAAGAGACCCAGTACTTC. Its protein is CASSGGQGPALQETQYF.

In this sample, this clone turned up a few times. This chain links TRBV3-1 (or the pseudogene TRBV3-2) with TRBJ1-2; D unresolved. Trimming shortened V by 6 bases and J by 7 bases, and 18 bases separated the two germline ends. The V gene's germline CDR1 is LGHDT and CDR2 YNNKEL (reference sequence). The CDR3 consists of 14 residues. The CDR3 region is CASSRGRFGVGYTF. DNA for the CDR3: TGTGCCAGCAGTCGCGGGCGGTTTGGGGTTGGCTACACCTTC.

The chain joins TRBV5-1 to TRBJ2-1, with 10 bases lining up with TRBD1. This CDR3 has 16 amino acids. V was pared by 0 bases and J by 6 bases, with 6 bases of the junction left unmatched. CDR1 SGHRS and CDR2 YFSETQ come from the germline V gene. The CDR3 is CASSLGGTGVANEQFF. For the CDR3, the DNA is TGCGCCAGCAGCTTGGGAGGGACAGGGGTGGCCAATGAGCAGTTCTTC.

The V gene is TRBV4-3, the J gene TRBJ2-1; TRBD2 matches at 8 bases. Trimming cost V 3 bases and J 7 bases; bases outside gene matches: 11. This CDR3 is 16 amino acids long. Germline CDR1 LGHNA, CDR2 YSLEER. CDR3 in amino acids: CASSHGRREGRNEQFF. Written as DNA, the CDR3 is TGCGCCAGCAGCCACGGTAGACGGGAGGGCCGGAATGAGCAGTTCTTC.

This chain connects TRBV7-9 to TRBJ1-4, with 9 bases fitting TRBD1. Trimming at V came to 5 bases and at J to 4 bases, leaving 8 bases not matched to a gene. Germline V gene lookup returns CDR1 SEHNR and CDR2 FQNEAQ (reference sequence). The CDR3 is 16 residues long. Here the CDR3 DNA reads TGTGCCAGCAGCATGGACAGGGGCACGAGTAATGAAAAACTGTTTTTT. Translated, it gives CASSMDRGTSNEKLFF. Filled out from reference TRBV7-9 and TRBJ1-4, the complete variable domain reads DTGVSQNPRHKITKRGQNVTFRCDPISEHNRLYWYRQTLGQGPEFLTYFQNEAQLEKSRLLSDRFSAERPKGSFSTLEIQRTEQGDSAMYLCASSMDRGTSNEKLFFGSGTQLSVL.

The gene calls are TRBV30 and TRBJ1-3; maybe TRBD1 (5 bases). CDR1 is GTSNPN and CDR2 is SVGIG in the germline V gene (reference sequence). The CDR3 loop spans 16 amino acids. V was clipped by 4 bases and J by 0 bases, with 16 bases between them. The CDR3 here is CAWTWGRPASGNTIYF. DNA of the CDR3: TGTGCCTGGACATGGGGCAGGCCGGCCTCTGGAAACACCATATATTTT.

As regards this clone: Other nucleotide sequences in the sample specify the same CDR3. The chain carries TRBV27 and TRBJ2-7, with 9 bases lining up with TRBD1. V was pared by 2 bases and J by 0 bases, with 2 bases of the junction left unmatched. The CDR3 is 15 residues long. The germline V gene has CDR1 MNHEY and CDR2 SMNVEV (reference sequence). The CDR3 spells CASSLGQGYSYEQYF. Written as DNA, the CDR3 is TGTGCCAGCAGTTTAGGACAGGGGTACTCCTACGAGCAGTACTTC.

V is TRBV7-6 and J is TRBJ1-2; D is possibly TRBD1 (5 bases). The V gene lost 5 bases and the J gene lost 4 bases, with 14 bases spanning the gap. The CDR3 consists of 14 residues. From germline, CDR1 is SGHVS and CDR2 FNYEAQ. DNA for the CDR3: TGTGCCAGCAGCCCGCAAATGGACACCTATGGCTACACCTTC. It encodes CASSPQMDTYGYTF.

The V call is TRBV6-2 or TRBV6-3, the J call TRBJ2-1; 10 nucleotides line up with TRBD1. The J segment lost 6 bases and the V segment lost 2 bases, leaving 4 bases of the junction unmatched. Germline V CDR1 and CDR2: MNHEY, SVGEGT. This CDR3 contains 15 residues. The CDR3 loop reads CASSYRGTGANEQFF. CDR3 sequence (DNA): TGTGCCAGCAGTTACCGGGGGACAGGGGCCAATGAGCAGTTCTTC.

V usage is TRBV4-3 and J usage is TRBJ2-5, with a possible D match to TRBD2 (6 bases). The CDR3 is 13 residues long. V gave up 4 bases and J gave up 2 bases, with 8 bases separating them. Germline CDR1 reads LGHNA; CDR2 reads YSLEER. The chain's CDR3 is CASSPAGQETQYF. CDR3 in DNA: TGCGCCAGCAGCCCGGCGGGACAAGAGACCCAGTACTTC.

The J gene is TRBJ2-5, the V gene TRBV27; D is undetermined. There are 11 residues in the CDR3. Germline CDR1 is MNHEY and CDR2 is SMNVEV (reference sequence). With 6 bases removed from V and 3 bases from J, the gap between germline ends came to 5 bases. As DNA, the CDR3 is TGTGCCAGCAGCCAAAAAGAGACCCAGTACTTC. Protein product: CASSQKETQYF.

This chain links TRBV7-9 with TRBJ1-2, with D unclear. V shed 3 bases and J shed 5 bases, with 10 bases lying between them. Germline values: CDR1 SEHNR, CDR2 FQNEAQ (reference sequence). The CDR3 has 13 residues. The chain's CDR3 is CASSLWLEYGYTF. DNA for the CDR3: TGTGCCAGCAGCTTGTGGCTAGAGTATGGCTACACCTTC.

The rearrangement uses TRBV5-1 and TRBJ2-2; no firm D call. Per germline, CDR1 SGHRS and CDR2 YFSETQ. The CDR3 sequence is 13 residues long. With 0 bases removed from V and 4 bases from J, the gap between germline ends came to 4 bases. The CDR3 is CASSLVATGELFF. The CDR3 DNA reads as TGCGCCAGCAGCTTGGTAGCCACCGGGGAGCTGTTTTTT.

V gene TRBV5-1 combines with J gene TRBJ2-3; D gene unclear. Germline loops: CDR1 SGHRS, CDR2 YFSETQ. V was clipped by 6 bases and J by 4 bases, with 18 bases between them. The CDR3 is 15 residues long. The CDR3 DNA follows: TGCGCCAGCACCCCCCCCTCTGCCTCAGCAGATACGCAGTATTTT. It encodes CASTPPSASADTQYF.

The chain carries TRBV25-1 and TRBJ2-7, with D possibly TRBD1 on 5 matching bases. The germline V gene encodes CDR1 MGHDK and CDR2 SYGVNS. V was clipped by 1 base and J by 2 bases, with 9 bases between them. The CDR3 has 14 residues. CDR3 nucleotide sequence: TGTGCCAGCAGTGAATGGGGCGGAACCTACGAGCAGTACTTC. Translating gives CASSEWGGTYEQYF.

The V and J genes are TRBV10-1 and TRBJ2-1; 8 nucleotides line up with TRBD1. This CDR3 has 14 residues. The V and J ends lost 3 bases and 7 bases, in that order; junction bases with no gene match: 5. Germline CDR1 and CDR2: WNHNN and SYGVQD (reference sequence). The CDR3 spells CASSDTGGRNEQFF. The CDR3 DNA follows: TGCGCCAGCAGTGATACAGGGGGGAGGAATGAGCAGTTCTTC.

The rearrangement uses TRBV7-2 and TRBJ2-1; D remains unclear. With 5 bases removed from V and 3 bases from J, the gap between germline ends came to 11 bases. CDR3 length: 14 amino acids. The germline V gene encodes CDR1 SGHTA and CDR2 FQGNSA. The CDR3 loop reads CASSPGLDYNEQFF. DNA of the CDR3: TGTGCCAGCAGCCCCGGCCTAGACTACAATGAGCAGTTCTTC.

V gene TRBV2 combines with J gene TRBJ2-7; TRBD2 aligns across 13 bases. The CDR3 is 15 residues long. Germline V gene sequence: CDR1 SNHLY, CDR2 FYNNEI. With V trimmed by 4 bases and J by 2 bases, 2 bases remained unmatched. The CDR3 spells CASSVTSGGAYEQYF. The DNA for the CDR3 is TGTGCCAGCAGTGTAACTAGCGGGGGGGCCTACGAGCAGTACTTC.

The chain links TRBV4-3 to TRBJ2-3; 11 nucleotides align to TRBD2. V dropped 4 bases and J dropped 2; count of bases not matched to a gene: 8. Germline CDR1 LGHNA, CDR2 YSLEER. This CDR3 is built from 17 residues. CDR3: CASSRRLAGTYTDTQYF. The CDR3 DNA reads as TGCGCCAGCAGCCGACGACTAGCGGGAACCTACACAGATACGCAGTATTTT.